Listed below are T cell receptor beta chains from one sample, sequenced in a study of cytomegalovirus exposure and HLA in healthy donors. Sequenced by immunoSEQ multiplex PCR; TCRdb stores in-frame clones only, minus some. Among 55,000 to 70,000 clones listed, 70% were seen once. Sequencing was carried out using PBMCs. The receptor source for this set is a woman aged 60-70 years in good health and CMV-seropositive. The CDR3 runs from the conserved cysteine through the conserved F or W. D genes are given only for firm matches. Rows may omit the clone size; those that give it use once, few, many or a size class.

v_call: TRBV7-9; j_call: TRBJ2-3; d_call: TRBD2; clone_size: .; cdr3_length: 15; cdr3_aa: CASSLLAGSTDTQYF; cdr3_nt: TGTGCCAGCAGCTTACTAGCGGGGAGCACAGATACGCAGTATTTT
v_call: TRBV7-2; j_call: TRBJ2-7; d_call: .; clone_size: .; cdr3_length: 14; cdr3_aa: CASSLEGVQHEQYF; cdr3_nt: TGTGCCAGCAGCTTAGAGGGGGTGCAACACGAGCAGTACTTC
v_call: TRBV28; j_call: TRBJ1-5; d_call: .; clone_size: .; cdr3_length: 16; cdr3_aa: CASSPLLQGTYQPQHF; cdr3_nt: TGTGCCAGCAGTCCTCTGTTACAGGGTACCTATCAGCCCCAGCATTTT
v_call: TRBV9; j_call: TRBJ1-1; d_call: .; clone_size: once; cdr3_length: 14; cdr3_aa: CASSVEGGDTEAFF; cdr3_nt: TGTGCCAGCAGCGTAGAAGGGGGTGACACTGAAGCTTTCTTT
v_call: TRBV5-4; j_call: TRBJ2-1; d_call: .; clone_size: .; cdr3_length: 14; cdr3_aa: CASSLGGGSNEQFF; cdr3_nt: TGTGCCAGCAGCTTGGGGGGCGGCAGCAATGAGCAGTTCTTC
v_call: TRBV4-1; j_call: TRBJ2-5; d_call: TRBD1; clone_size: .; cdr3_length: 15; cdr3_aa: CASSQVEGQGQTQYF; cdr3_nt: TGCGCCAGCAGCCAAGTAGAGGGACAGGGACAGACCCAGTACTTC
v_call: TRBV10-1; j_call: TRBJ2-5; d_call: .; clone_size: .; cdr3_length: 16; cdr3_aa: CASSEFALGNQETQYF; cdr3_nt: TGCGCCAGCAGTGAGTTCGCCCTCGGTAACCAAGAGACCCAGTACTTC
v_call: TRBV7-2; j_call: TRBJ1-4; d_call: TRBD1; clone_size: few; cdr3_length: 15; cdr3_aa: CASSPRAGGTEKLFF; cdr3_nt: TGTGCCAGCAGCCCCCGGGCAGGGGGGACTGAAAAACTGTTTTTT
v_call: TRBV18; j_call: TRBJ1-1; d_call: .; clone_size: .; cdr3_length: 12; cdr3_aa: CASRTANTEAFF; cdr3_nt: TGTGCCAGCCGAACAGCGAACACTGAAGCTTTCTTT
v_call: TRBV11-2; j_call: TRBJ1-4; d_call: TRBD1; clone_size: .; cdr3_length: 15; cdr3_aa: CASSSIRGLGEKLFF; cdr3_nt: TGTGCCAGCAGCTCTATCAGGGGGCTAGGTGAAAAACTGTTTTTT
v_call: TRBV2; j_call: TRBJ1-4; d_call: .; clone_size: once; cdr3_length: 13; cdr3_aa: CASMVQQGEKLFF; cdr3_nt: TGTGCCAGCATGGTACAGCAGGGGGAAAAACTGTTTTTT
v_call: TRBV9; j_call: TRBJ1-4; d_call: TRBD1; clone_size: once; cdr3_length: 16; cdr3_aa: CASSVTGAGTNEKLFF; cdr3_nt: TGTGCCAGCAGCGTGACAGGGGCAGGAACTAATGAAAAACTGTTTTTT
v_call: TRBV7-9; j_call: TRBJ1-1; d_call: TRBD1; clone_size: .; cdr3_length: 15; cdr3_aa: CASSLRTGGNTEAFF; cdr3_nt: TGTGCCAGCAGCTTAAGGACAGGCGGGAACACTGAAGCTTTCTTT
v_call: TRBV6-1; j_call: TRBJ2-3; d_call: .; clone_size: .; cdr3_length: 15; cdr3_aa: CASTEAGERTDTQYF; cdr3_nt: TGTGCCAGCACTGAAGCAGGGGAACGCACAGATACGCAGTATTTT
v_call: TRBV2; j_call: TRBJ2-7; d_call: TRBD1; clone_size: .; cdr3_length: 14; cdr3_aa: CASSKGQGVDEQYF; cdr3_nt: TGTGCCAGCAGTAAGGGACAGGGGGTCGACGAGCAGTACTTC
v_call: TRBV11-2; j_call: TRBJ1-1; d_call: .; clone_size: .; cdr3_length: 13; cdr3_aa: CASSQVRGTEAFF; cdr3_nt: TGTGCCAGCAGCCAGGTGCGGGGCACTGAAGCTTTCTTT
v_call: TRBV4-2; j_call: TRBJ2-7; d_call: TRBD1; clone_size: .; cdr3_length: 14; cdr3_aa: CASSQGPTGGEQYF; cdr3_nt: TGTGCCAGCAGCCAGGGTCCGACAGGGGGCGAGCAGTACTTC
v_call: TRBV2; j_call: TRBJ2-2; d_call: .; clone_size: .; cdr3_length: 10; cdr3_aa: CASSAGELFF; cdr3_nt: TGTGCCAGCAGCGCCGGGGAGCTGTTTTTT
v_call: TRBV6-6; j_call: TRBJ1-2; d_call: .; clone_size: few; cdr3_length: 16; cdr3_aa: CARSQMTDHANYGYTF; cdr3_nt: TGTGCCCGCAGCCAAATGACAGACCACGCTAACTATGGCTACACCTTC
v_call: TRBV7-8; j_call: TRBJ2-7; d_call: TRBD2; clone_size: .; cdr3_length: 14; cdr3_aa: CASSLSGGIYEQYF; cdr3_nt: TGTGCCAGCAGCCTAAGCGGGGGGATATACGAGCAGTACTTC
v_call: TRBV7-2; j_call: TRBJ1-1; d_call: .; clone_size: few; cdr3_length: 16; cdr3_aa: CASSPFAERLNTEAFF; cdr3_nt: TGTGCCAGCAGCCCCTTCGCCGAACGGTTGAACACTGAAGCTTTCTTT
v_call: TRBV5-1; j_call: TRBJ2-3; d_call: .; clone_size: .; cdr3_length: 14; cdr3_aa: CASSLQVSTDTQYF; cdr3_nt: TGCGCCAGCAGCTTGCAGGTTAGCACAGATACGCAGTATTTT
v_call: TRBV7-6; j_call: TRBJ1-3; d_call: .; clone_size: .; cdr3_length: 14; cdr3_aa: CASSLMGSGNTIYF; cdr3_nt: TGTGCCAGCAGCTTAATGGGGAGTGGAAACACCATATATTTT
v_call: TRBV7-2; j_call: TRBJ1-6; d_call: TRBD1; clone_size: .; cdr3_length: 14; cdr3_aa: CASSGQGARSPLHF; cdr3_nt: TGTGCCAGCAGTGGGCAGGGGGCTAGATCACCCCTCCACTTT
v_call: TRBV7-2; j_call: TRBJ1-1; d_call: TRBD1; clone_size: .; cdr3_length: 16; cdr3_aa: CASSILSQGASTEAFF; cdr3_nt: TGTGCCAGCAGCATCTTATCACAGGGGGCGAGCACTGAAGCTTTCTTT
v_call: TRBV28; j_call: TRBJ1-1; d_call: TRBD1; clone_size: .; cdr3_length: 15; cdr3_aa: CASTYPTGTNTEAFF; cdr3_nt: TGTGCCAGCACCTACCCGACAGGGACGAACACTGAAGCTTTCTTT
v_call: TRBV30; j_call: TRBJ1-2; d_call: .; clone_size: .; cdr3_length: 13; cdr3_aa: CAWRPPANYGYTF; cdr3_nt: TGTGCCTGGAGGCCCCCGGCTAACTATGGCTACACCTTC
v_call: TRBV5-4; j_call: TRBJ1-4; d_call: .; clone_size: few; cdr3_length: 14; cdr3_aa: CASSFGGDNEKLFF; cdr3_nt: TGTGCCAGCAGCTTCGGCGGGGATAATGAAAAACTGTTTTTT